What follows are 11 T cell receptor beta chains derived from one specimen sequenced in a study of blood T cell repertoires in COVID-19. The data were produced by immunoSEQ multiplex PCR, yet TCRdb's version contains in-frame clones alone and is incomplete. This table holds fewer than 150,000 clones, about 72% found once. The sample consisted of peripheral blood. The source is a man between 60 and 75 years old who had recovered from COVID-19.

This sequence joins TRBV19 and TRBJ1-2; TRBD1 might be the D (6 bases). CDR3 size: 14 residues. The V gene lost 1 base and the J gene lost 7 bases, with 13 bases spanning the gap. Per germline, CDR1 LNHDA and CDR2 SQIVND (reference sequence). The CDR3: CASSIAQGMAGYTF. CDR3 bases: TGTGCCAGTAGTATAGCACAGGGAATGGCTGGCTACACCTTC.

The CDR3, as DNA: TGTGCCAGCAGCTCCAGGGACTCCTACGAGCAGTACTTC. This gives the protein CASSSRDSYEQYF. V and J are TRBV6-5 and TRBJ2-7; weak D call: TRBD1 (5 bases). In germline, CDR1 is MNHEY, CDR2 SVGAGI. The V end was cut by 6 bases, the J end by 0 bases, with 9 bases between. The CDR3 consists of 13 residues.

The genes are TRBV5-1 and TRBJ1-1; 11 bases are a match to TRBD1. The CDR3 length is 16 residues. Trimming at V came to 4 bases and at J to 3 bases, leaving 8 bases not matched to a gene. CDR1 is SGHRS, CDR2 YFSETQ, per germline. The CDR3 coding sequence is TGCGCCAGCAGCGGACAGGGGGCGCCTTTCGACACTGAAGCTTTCTTT. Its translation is CASSGQGAPFDTEAFF.

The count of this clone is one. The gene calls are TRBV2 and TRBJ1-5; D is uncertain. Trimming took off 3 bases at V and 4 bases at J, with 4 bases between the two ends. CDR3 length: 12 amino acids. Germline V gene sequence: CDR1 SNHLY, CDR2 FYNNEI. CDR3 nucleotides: TGTGCCAGCAGTGATCGGAATCAGCCCCAGCATTTT. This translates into CASSDRNQPQHF.

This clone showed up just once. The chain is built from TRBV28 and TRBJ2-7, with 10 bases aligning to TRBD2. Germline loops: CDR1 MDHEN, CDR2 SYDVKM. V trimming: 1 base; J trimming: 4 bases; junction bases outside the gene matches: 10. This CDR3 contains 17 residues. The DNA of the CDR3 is TGTGCCAGCAGTTTATCCGGCTTAGCGGGAGGAGGATACGAGCAGTACTTC. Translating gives CASSLSGLAGGGYEQYF.

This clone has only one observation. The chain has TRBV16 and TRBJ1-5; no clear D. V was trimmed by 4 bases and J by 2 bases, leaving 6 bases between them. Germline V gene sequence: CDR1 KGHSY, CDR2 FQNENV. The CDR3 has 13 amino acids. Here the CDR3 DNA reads TGTGCCAGCAGCCCCTTTGGCAATCAGCCCCAGCATTTT. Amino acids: CASSPFGNQPQHF.

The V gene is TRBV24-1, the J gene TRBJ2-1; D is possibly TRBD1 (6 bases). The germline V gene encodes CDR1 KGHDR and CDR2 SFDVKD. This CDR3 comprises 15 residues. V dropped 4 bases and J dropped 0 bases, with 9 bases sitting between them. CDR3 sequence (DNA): TGTGCCACCAGTGACTCAGGGGCCTCCTACAATGAGCAGTTCTTC. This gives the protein CATSDSGASYNEQFF.

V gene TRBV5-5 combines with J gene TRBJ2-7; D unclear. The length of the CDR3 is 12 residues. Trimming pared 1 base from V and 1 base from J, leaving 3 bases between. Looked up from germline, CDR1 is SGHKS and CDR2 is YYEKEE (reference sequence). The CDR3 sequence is CASSLLSYEQYF. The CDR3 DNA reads TGTGCCAGCAGCTTGTTATCCTACGAGCAGTACTTC.

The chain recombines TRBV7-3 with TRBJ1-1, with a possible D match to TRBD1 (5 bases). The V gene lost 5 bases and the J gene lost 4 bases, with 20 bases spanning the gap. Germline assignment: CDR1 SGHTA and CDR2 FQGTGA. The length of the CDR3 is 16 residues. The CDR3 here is CASSPSPAARGTEAFF. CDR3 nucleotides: TGTGCCAGCAGCCCAAGCCCCGCCGCAAGGGGCACTGAAGCTTTCTTT.

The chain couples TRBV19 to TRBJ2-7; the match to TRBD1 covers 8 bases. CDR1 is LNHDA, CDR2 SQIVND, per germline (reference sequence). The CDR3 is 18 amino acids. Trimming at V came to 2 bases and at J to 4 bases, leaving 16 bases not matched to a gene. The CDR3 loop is CASSITAPGQGLPYEQYF. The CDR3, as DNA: TGTGCCAGTAGTATAACCGCCCCAGGACAGGGCCTACCTTACGAGCAGTACTTC.

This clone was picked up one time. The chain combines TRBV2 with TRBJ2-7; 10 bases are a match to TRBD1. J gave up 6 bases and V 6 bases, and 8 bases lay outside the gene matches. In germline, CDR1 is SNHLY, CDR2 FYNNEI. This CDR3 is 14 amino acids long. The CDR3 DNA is TGTGCCAGCAGGTTGACAGGGGGCTCGGGCGAGCAGTACTTC. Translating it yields CASRLTGGSGEQYF.